This record looks at one T cell receptor (beta chain) sequence and its context. The antigen remains undetermined. From germline, CDR1 is MDHEN and CDR2 SYDVKM. V was clipped by 4 bases and J by 7 bases; unmatched bases: 11. CDR3 length: 16 residues. CD45RO/CCR7/CD25/CD127/CD95/CD27 separated CD4+ naive, central memory, regulatory and stem cell-like memory cells by sorting. This specimen comes from a study of beta chain features in type 1 diabetes. General observations from the study: A closer apparent resemblance between naive, central memory and Treg TCRB repertoires was seen in patients than in healthy donors. There was no resolution here of whether HLA type influences TCRB rearrangement.

What was sequenced were expressed TCRB transcripts, since all of the isolated RNA had been reverse transcribed. Roughly 3.4 million reads per sample on average were obtained from naive, central memory and regulatory T cell samples. Generated by immunoSEQ multiplex PCR, the TCRdb table keeps only in-frame clones and is missing some. The sample has about 900,000 clones, around a sixth seen once; the top ten hold around 0.02%. The sequence was collected from a woman between 18 and 30 years old in good health. The sample consisted of naive CD4+ T cells from blood. The chain couples TRBV28 to TRBJ2-7, with 12 bases lining up with TRBD1. The CDR3 region is CASSSLPGQGALEQYF. CDR3 in DNA: TGTGCCAGCAGTTCCTTACCGGGACAGGGGGCGCTTGAGCAGTACTTC.